This is a list of T cell receptor beta chains from one sample in a study of cytomegalovirus exposure and HLA in healthy donors. TCRdb keeps only in-frame clones here, not all; method: immunoSEQ multiplex PCR. The data hold some 120,000 clones, with 77% observed a single time. Sequencing was carried out using PBMCs. These TCRs come from a man aged 35-49 years in good health and CMV-seropositive. CDR3s include the opening cysteine and the closing phenylalanine or tryptophan. The D gene is left open where the match is weak. The size entry is marked missing in some rows and otherwise reads once, few, many or a size class.

>-|TRBJ2-1|TRBD1|TRBV5-6
TGTGCCAGCAGCTTCTACCAAGGGGGCTTCTACAATGAGCAGTTCTTC
CASSFYQGGFYNEQFF
>-|TRBJ2-2|-|TRBV11-2
TGTGCCAGCAGCTTAGAAGTAGCGATGAACACCGGGGAGCTGTTTTTT
CASSLEVAMNTGELFF
>many|TRBJ2-3|TRBD1|TRBV6-5
TGTGCCAGCAGTTTACGGGGACAGGGGGGCACAGATACGCAGTATTTT
CASSLRGQGGTDTQYF
>-|TRBJ1-4|-|TRBV7-2
TGTGCCAGCAGCTTAGGTGAAAGGGCCGGGAAAAAACTGTTTTTT
CASSLGERAGKKLFF
>once|TRBJ1-3|TRBD1|TRBV9
TGTGCCAGCAGCGTATTACAGGGGCTATCTGGAAACACCATATATTTT
CASSVLQGLSGNTIYF
>few|TRBJ2-7|TRBD1|TRBV28
TGTGCCAGCAGCCCCCCGGGACAGAACTACGAGCAGTACTTC
CASSPPGQNYEQYF
>-|TRBJ2-2|TRBD2|TRBV4-1
TGCGCCAGCAGCCGCCTCTTCCTCCCTAGCGGGGGGATTAACACCGGGGAGCTGTTTTTT
CASSRLFLPSGGINTGELFF
>-|TRBJ1-6|-|TRBV9
TGTGCCAGCAGCCTGACAGTTGATAATTCACCCCTCCACTTT
CASSLTVDNSPLHF
>-|TRBJ1-4|TRBD1|TRBV28
TGTGCCAGCAGCCGACAGGGAGCAACTAATGAAAAACTGTTTTTT
CASSRQGATNEKLFF
>-|TRBJ1-2|TRBD1|TRBV7-2
TGTGCCAGCAGCTTAAGCGGGACAGGGGGCTATGGCTACACCTTC
CASSLSGTGGYGYTF
>-|TRBJ2-3|-|TRBV28
TGTGCCAGCAGTTATCGAGTGGCAGATACGCAGTATTTT
CASSYRVADTQYF
>-|TRBJ2-2|-|TRBV11-2
TGTGCCAGCAGCTTAAGTCCGGCCCCAGGGGTCGGGGAGCTGTTTTTT
CASSLSPAPGVGELFF
>-|TRBJ2-7|-|TRBV4-2
TGTGCCAGCAGCCAAAACGGACAAGGGCCTTCCTACGAGCAGTACTTC
CASSQNGQGPSYEQYF
>-|TRBJ2-7|-|TRBV18
TGTGCCAGCTCATCAGGGGTCGAGCAGTACTTC
CASSSGVEQYF
>-|TRBJ1-1|-|TRBV2
TGTGCCAGCAGTGTAGAACAGACCACTGAAGCTTTCTTT
CASSVEQTTEAFF
>-|TRBJ2-6|-|TRBV9
TGTGCCAGCAGCGTATGGGTTGCTGGGGCCAACGGCCTGACTTTC
CASSVWVAGANGLTF
>-|TRBJ2-1|TRBD2|TRBV13
TGTGCCAGCAGCGCGGGGGGGTACAATGAGCAGTTCTTC
CASSAGGYNEQFF
>once|TRBJ2-1|TRBD1|TRBV7-9
TGTTCCAGCAGCTCGGGACAGGGCTCCTACAATGAGCAGTTCTTC
CSSSSGQGSYNEQFF
>-|TRBJ1-2|TRBD1|TRBV7-2
TGTGCCAGCAGCTTAGCGCTCACAGGGGAGTATAACTATGGCTACACCTTC
CASSLALTGEYNYGYTF
>-|TRBJ2-7|TRBD2|TRBV27
TGTGCCAGCAGTTTCACTAGCGCCTCCTACGAGCAGTACTTC
CASSFTSASYEQYF
>few|TRBJ1-1|TRBD1|TRBV7-6
TGTGCCAGCAGCTTCGGGACAGGGGGCACTGAAGCTTTCTTT
CASSFGTGGTEAFF
>-|TRBJ2-5|-|TRBV9
TGTGCCAGCAGCGTGGCCCAAGAGACCCAGTACTTC
CASSVAQETQYF
>-|TRBJ2-2|-|TRBV6-6
TGTGCCAGCAGTTACCCCGGGACACAAACCGGGGAGCTGTTTTTT
CASSYPGTQTGELFF
>-|TRBJ2-1|TRBD2|TRBV7-3
TGTGCCAGCAGCCGAGGCGGGGGGGGTCACAATGAGCAGTTCTTC
CASSRGGGGHNEQFF
>once|TRBJ2-2|-|TRBV6-5
TGTGCCAGCAGTTACGGGGACACCACGGGCACCGGGGAGCTGTTTTTT
CASSYGDTTGTGELFF
>-|TRBJ1-5|-|TRBV27
TGTGCCAGCAGTAAACAGTATAGCAATCAGCCCCAGCATTTT
CASSKQYSNQPQHF
>once|TRBJ2-1|TRBD2|TRBV7-9
TGTGCCAGCAGCCCACTAGCGGGGGGGCGGAATGAGCAGTTCTTC
CASSPLAGGRNEQFF
>-|TRBJ2-2|TRBD1|TRBV10-3
TGTGCCATCAGTGACCTTAAGACAGGGTCCACCGGGGAGCTGTTTTTT
CAISDLKTGSTGELFF
>many|TRBJ1-2|TRBD1|TRBV10-3
TGTGCCATCAGTGGGGACAGGGGAAACTATGGCTACACCTTC
CAISGDRGNYGYTF
>-|TRBJ2-7|-|TRBV2
TGTGCCAGCTCATTGGGGTGGACAGTGTACGAGCAGTACTTC
CASSLGWTVYEQYF
>-|TRBJ2-2|TRBD2|TRBV6-1
TGTGCCAGCAATCAACTAGCGGGGGAGGCCGGGGAGCTGTTTTTT
CASNQLAGEAGELFF
>-|TRBJ1-4|-|TRBV4-3
TGCGCCAGCAGCCAAGATAGGGGATTTAATGAAAAACTGTTTTTT
CASSQDRGFNEKLFF
>few|TRBJ2-5|-|TRBV7-2
TGTGCCAGCAGCCCGCGATACGGGGAAGAGACCCAGTACTTC
CASSPRYGEETQYF
>-|TRBJ2-7|-|TRBV30
TGTGCCTGGAGCCGAGGCACAGGAGACTTCTACGAGCAGTACTTC
CAWSRGTGDFYEQYF
>few|TRBJ1-2|-|TRBV28
TGTGCCAGCAGTCTCCCGGGACTAGGCCTCGGGAACTATGGCTACACCTTC
CASSLPGLGLGNYGYTF
>-|TRBJ2-3|-|TRBV6-5
TGTGCCAGCAGTTACTCGACGGGTTGGACAGATACGCAGTATTTT
CASSYSTGWTDTQYF
>-|TRBJ1-1|-|TRBV7-2
TGTGCCAGCAGCTTTGGGGCGTACACTGAAGCTTTCTTT
CASSFGAYTEAFF
>-|TRBJ1-1|-|TRBV7-6
TGTGCCAGCAGCAAAGAACTTTACACTGAAGCTTTCTTT
CASSKELYTEAFF
>-|TRBJ1-2|TRBD1|TRBV7-9
TGTGCCAGCAGACCCCCCTCAACAGGGGGCGCGAGTGGCTACACCTTC
CASRPPSTGGASGYTF
>-|TRBJ1-3|TRBD1|TRBV7-3
TGTGCCAGCAGCTTAGAAGGGGGCTATGGAAACACCATATATTTT
CASSLEGGYGNTIYF
>-|TRBJ2-4|-|TRBV6-5
TGTGCCAGCAGTTACTGGTCAGAGGACAAAAACATTCAGTACTTC
CASSYWSEDKNIQYF
>-|TRBJ2-7|TRBD1|TRBV19
TGTGCCAGTAGCACAGGGGTTCGCGAGCAGTACTTC
CASSTGVREQYF
>-|TRBJ1-5|-|TRBV11-2
TGTGCCAGCAGCCCAAGGACAGAAAGCAATCAGCCCCAGCATTTT
CASSPRTESNQPQHF
>-|TRBJ2-1|TRBD2|TRBV9
TGTGCCAGCAGCTCCCTGGGGGGGACTAGCGCAAATGAGCAGTTCTTC
CASSSLGGTSANEQFF
>-|TRBJ1-2|TRBD1|TRBV18
TGTGCCAGCTCACCACGGGGACAGCGATCTCACTCGGACTATGGCTACACCTTC
CASSPRGQRSHSDYGYTF
>-|TRBJ1-6|-|TRBV9
TGTGCCAGCAGCGCACATACCGCGGGGTCACCCCTCCACTTT
CASSAHTAGSPLHF
>-|TRBJ1-4|-|TRBV7-2
TGTGCCAGCAGCTTAGCAGGGGATGAAAAACTGTTTTTT
CASSLAGDEKLFF
>-|TRBJ1-2|-|TRBV28
TGTGCCAGCAGCCAGGGGAACTATGGCTACACCTTC
CASSQGNYGYTF
>-|TRBJ2-3|-|TRBV29-1
TGCAGCGCCCGCTGGGGGGGCAACACAGATACGCAGTATTTT
CSARWGGNTDTQYF
>-|TRBJ1-1|TRBD1|TRBV9
TGTGCCAGCAGCCCCTCTTGGGGAAGGACAGGGCGCACTGAAGCTTTCTTT
CASSPSWGRTGRTEAFF
>-|TRBJ2-5|-|TRBV7-8
TGTGCCAGCAGCGGGGGGGCAGTAGGTCAAGAGACCCAGTACTTC
CASSGGAVGQETQYF
>-|TRBJ1-2|-|TRBV15
TGTGCCACCAGCAGAGATCCCACCCGGGGGGGCTACACCTTC
CATSRDPTRGGYTF
>-|TRBJ1-6|-|TRBV19
TGTGCCAGTAGTGCCTCCGCTTGGAGAGGAAATTCACCCCTCCACTTT
CASSASAWRGNSPLHF
>-|TRBJ2-3|-|TRBV9
TGTGCCAGCAGCGGAGGGACAATCTCGGATACGCAGTATTTT
CASSGGTISDTQYF